The rows below give T cell receptor beta chains drawn from one sample of a study of metastatic and nonmetastatic thyroid tumors. TCRdb re-called clones via MiXCR from the PCR reads. The sample has about 20,000 clones, less than 35% seen once. Sequencing was carried out using blood. The origin of the receptors is a female donor with papillary thyroid cancer or a benign thyroid nodule (not recorded which). Some clones in this sample may be carry-over from other donors' samples. Each CDR3 is given with its conserved first and last residue. A D gene is named only where the DNA matches it firmly. The size field is filled for only some rows; it gives once, few, many or a size class.

many,TRBD1,TRBJ2-2,TRBV27,CASSRRQGYTGELFF,TGTGCCAGCAGTCGACGACAGGGTTACACCGGGGAGCTGTTTTTT
few,.,TRBJ1-5,TRBV27,CASSPRVDSINQPQHF,TGTGCCAGCAGTCCCCGTGTCGACAGCATCAATCAGCCCCAGCATTTT
few,TRBD1,TRBJ1-1,TRBV6-2/TRBV6-3,CASSSDRGTEAFF,TGTGCCAGCAGTAGCGACAGGGGCACTGAAGCTTTCTTT
few,.,TRBJ1-2,TRBV15,CATSSQRDEYGYTF,TGTGCCACCAGCAGTCAACGGGACGAATATGGCTACACCTTC
medium-sized,.,TRBJ1-3,TRBV2,CASTNGGAGNTIYF,TGTGCCAGCACCAATGGGGGAGCTGGAAACACCATATATTTT
many,TRBD2,TRBJ2-3,TRBV28,CASNKRGADTQYF,TGTGCCAGCAATAAGCGGGGAGCAGATACGCAGTATTTT
once,.,TRBJ1-1,TRBV20-1,CSARGDLNTEAFF,TGCAGTGCTAGGGGGGACTTGAACACTGAAGCTTTCTTT
few,.,TRBJ1-1,TRBV12-3/TRBV12-4,CASRLGVNTEAFF,TGTGCCAGCAGATTAGGGGTGAACACTGAAGCTTTCTTT
many,TRBD2,TRBJ2-1,TRBV24-1,CATSDKRGGSHNEQFF,TGTGCCACCAGTGACAAGCGGGGGGGCTCCCACAATGAGCAGTTCTTC
many,.,TRBJ1-4,TRBV27,CASSSGQPGDEKLFF,TGTGCCAGCAGTTCCGGACAGCCGGGAGACGAAAAACTGTTTTTT
many,.,TRBJ2-3,TRBV11-3,CASSPDRDSRFATQYF,TGTGCCAGCAGCCCTGACCGGGACTCCCGCTTCGCTACGCAGTATTTT
many,TRBD1,TRBJ1-5,TRBV6-1,CASRDEPGQHHQPQHF,TGTGCCAGCAGGGATGAACCGGGACAGCACCATCAGCCCCAGCATTTT
.,.,TRBJ2-6,TRBV5-6,CASSLGPASSGANVLTF,TGTGCCAGCAGCTTGGGACCGGCGAGCTCTGGGGCCAACGTCCTGACTTTC
.,.,TRBJ1-5,TRBV12-3/TRBV12-4,CASSTRRNQPQHF,TGTGCCAGCAGTACCCGCCGCAATCAGCCCCAGCATTTT
.,.,TRBJ1-2,TRBV7-3,CASSPGGAYGYTF,TGTGCCAGCAGCCCGGGGGGGGCCTATGGCTACACCTTC
many,.,TRBJ2-6,TRBV5-8,CASTYISGANVLTF,TGTGCCAGCACCTACATCTCTGGGGCCAACGTCCTGACTTTC
.,TRBD1,TRBJ1-2,TRBV3-1,CASSPQGGYGYTF,TGTGCCAGCAGCCCCCAGGGGGGTTATGGCTACACCTTC
many,TRBD1,TRBJ1-4,TRBV19,CASSPWGTGANEKLFF,TGTGCCAGTAGTCCTTGGGGGACAGGGGCTAATGAAAAACTGTTTTTT
.,.,TRBJ2-7,TRBV20-1,CSARPDYEQYF,TGCAGTGCTAGACCTGATTACGAGCAGTACTTC
.,TRBD1,TRBJ2-1,TRBV20-1,CSANGQVPNEQFF,TGCAGTGCTAACGGACAGGTTCCAAATGAGCAGTTCTTC
many,.,TRBJ1-3,TRBV30,CAWHNSGNTIYF,TGTGCCTGGCACAACTCTGGAAACACCATATATTTT
.,TRBD2,TRBJ2-7,TRBV2,CASSEREGLLAGGFYEQYF,TGTGCCAGCAGTGAAAGAGAGGGCCTCCTAGCGGGAGGGTTCTACGAGCAGTACTTC
medium-sized,TRBD1,TRBJ2-7,TRBV3-1,CASSLRTGPTYEQYF,TGTGCCAGCAGTCTTAGGACAGGGCCCACCTACGAGCAGTACTTC
many,.,TRBJ2-3,TRBV2,CASRADQGQGWADTQYF,TGTGCCAGCAGGGCTGACCAGGGGCAGGGGTGGGCAGATACGCAGTATTTT
many,.,TRBJ1-5,TRBV7-9,CASSLGPGVQPQHF,TGTGCCAGCAGCCTAGGCCCCGGGGTTCAGCCCCAGCATTTT
.,TRBD1,TRBJ1-1,TRBV5-1,CASSQGGPNTEAFF,TGCGCCAGCAGCCAGGGGGGCCCGAACACTGAAGCTTTCTTT
.,TRBD1,TRBJ1-2,TRBV3-1,CASSQYFGQANYGYTF,TGTGCCAGCAGCCAATATTTCGGACAGGCTAACTATGGCTACACCTTC
.,.,TRBJ1-2,TRBV6-2/TRBV6-3,CASSHGRVSGYTF,TGTGCCAGCAGTCACGGTCGTGTTTCTGGCTACACCTTC
medium-sized,.,TRBJ1-2,TRBV25-1,CASSEDRPNYGYTF,TGTGCCAGCTCCGAGGACCGTCCTAACTATGGCTACACCTTC
medium-sized,.,TRBJ1-2,TRBV11-2,CASSLDLRGGKYYGYTF,TGTGCCAGCAGCTTAGATCTTCGGGGCGGAAAGTACTATGGCTACACCTTC
few,.,TRBJ2-7,TRBV6-1,CASRLQGLSYEQYF,TGTGCCAGCAGGCTCCAGGGGCTCTCCTACGAGCAGTACTTC
.,.,TRBJ2-5,TRBV20-1,CSVETARRPQETQYF,TGCAGCGTCGAGACTGCCAGGCGGCCCCAAGAGACCCAGTACTTC
medium-sized,.,TRBJ2-3,TRBV6-1,CASSAQGTDTQYF,TGTGCCAGCAGTGCACAGGGTACAGATACGCAGTATTTT
many,.,TRBJ1-1,TRBV27,CASSPRTAMNTEAFF,TGTGCCAGCAGTCCCCGGACAGCTATGAACACTGAAGCTTTCTTT
many,.,TRBJ1-1,TRBV7-9,CASSLGTTNEAFF,TGTGCCAGCAGCTTAGGGACGACCAATGAAGCTTTCTTT
.,.,TRBJ1-6,TRBV11-3,CASSRGEGFRSPLHF,TGTGCCAGCAGCCGCGGAGAGGGTTTTCGTTCACCCCTCCACTTT
.,TRBD1,TRBJ1-2,TRBV11-2,CASSPSDRASYTF,TGTGCCAGCAGCCCTTCGGACAGGGCAAGCTACACCTTC
.,.,TRBJ2-1,TRBV9,CAGSVGGDYNEQFF,TGTGCCGGCAGCGTAGGGGGGGACTACAATGAGCAGTTCTTC
.,.,TRBJ2-1,TRBV6-1,CASRETVDYNEQFF,TGTGCGAGCAGGGAGACAGTGGACTACAATGAGCAGTTCTTC
.,.,TRBJ1-1,TRBV11-2,CASSLGVLPEAFF,TGTGCCAGCAGTCTCGGGGTCCTCCCTGAAGCTTTCTTT
many,.,TRBJ2-5,TRBV7-9,CASRPWTEETQYF,TGTGCCAGCAGACCCTGGACGGAAGAGACCCAGTACTTC
medium-sized,TRBD2,TRBJ2-7,TRBV12-3/TRBV12-4,CASSPGLAGSSAYEQYF,TGTGCCAGCAGTCCGGGACTAGCGGGAAGTTCGGCCTACGAGCAGTACTTC
medium-sized,.,TRBJ2-7,TRBV9,CASSGRGGTYEQYF,TGTGCCAGCAGCGGGCGTGGGGGCACCTACGAGCAGTACTTC
many,TRBD2,TRBJ2-7,TRBV20-1,CSARGGGIYEQYF,TGCAGTGCTAGAGGGGGAGGGATCTACGAGCAGTACTTC
.,.,TRBJ2-1,TRBV20-1,CSAPSGGAGGASNEQFF,TGCAGTGCCCCTTCCGGGGGGGCAGGGGGGGCAAGTAATGAGCAGTTCTTC